This T cell receptor (beta chain) was obtained from a study of cytomegalovirus exposure and HLA in healthy donors. Healthy bone marrow donors supplied every sample. The PCR used 60 Vbeta and 13 Jbeta primers. Some clones are missing from TCRdb's copy, which holds only in-frame ones; the method was immunoSEQ multiplex PCR. Of about 92,000 clones listed, over 70% are singletons. Study results and limitations: By HLA locus, TCR association rates varied in a later analysis, with DRB1 showing the most and HLA-C the fewest.

With respect to this clone: Its specificity is unknown.

This receptor was obtained from a girl aged 2-15 years in good health and CMV-seropositive. Sequencing was performed on PBMCs.

The CDR3: CASSFGTGETNEQFF. The CDR3 DNA is TGTGCCAGCAGCTTCGGGACAGGGGAGACCAATGAGCAGTTCTTC. This chain connects TRBV7-2 to TRBJ2-1; TRBD1 aligns across 10 bases. Germline V gene sequence: CDR1 SGHTA, CDR2 FQGNSA. CDR3 size: 15 residues. The J segment lost 6 bases and the V segment lost 3 bases, leaving 5 bases of the junction unmatched.